The sequence of this T cell receptor (beta chain) was determined in a study of blood T cell repertoires in COVID-19. The wider study: The origin of the acute and convalescent COVID-19 samples was the United States, Italy and Spain. Nucleic acid was either cDNA or gDNA, and it came from T cells, B-cell-depleted T cells, or PBMCs.

Germline V gene data show CDR1 as MGHRA and CDR2 as YSYEKL. The trim removed 0 bases at V and 0 bases at J, leaving 7 bases unmatched. This CDR3 comprises 17 residues. The authors' processing: By means of reference gene primer amplification, nucleated cell counts were estimated. The protocol was immunoSEQ multiplex PCR, while the TCRdb copy is restricted to in-frame clones and leaves out a portion. V and J calls plus clone size are reproduced from that table; the DNA served to infer D and trimming. The repertoire has more than 55,000 clones, about 80% of them found once; the top ten carry roughly 21%.

The receptor's source is a man at least 80 years old with active or convalescent COVID-19. Sequenced: peripheral blood. The chain carries TRBV4-1 and TRBJ1-1; TRBD1 matches 7 bases. The CDR3 DNA reads as TGCGCCAGCAGCCAAGATGAAGGGGGCCCCATGAACACTGAAGCTTTCTTT. This codes for CASSQDEGGPMNTEAFF.